One TCR beta chain is described in this entry. This clone was seen only a few times. It has no known antigen specificity. No much larger clonotype is one base removed from it; base qualities were not supplied. The data were taken from a study of blood T cell repertoires in COVID-19 (dated by TCRdb to between 2020 and 2021). Regarding the research as a whole: Collaborator samples came from the United States, Italy and Spain and covered acute and convalescent phases of COVID-19. The prospective study material was composed of cDNA or gDNA derived from T cells, B-cell-depleted T cells, or PBMCs. The repertoires were released in a freely available public database intended as a resource for research on the immune response to SARS-CoV-2. Nearly every sample came with metadata listing a de-identified subject ID, COVID-19 status, age in years and sex. The dataset comprised deeply sampled blood TCRbeta repertoires from subjects exposed to, actively infected with, or recovered from COVID-19. The samples were drawn from two sources: the first 160 participants of the ongoing ImmuneRACE study, and over 950 subjects contributed by 6 global collaborators. Where HLA class I and class II types were available, the types were taken from metadata supplied by the sample provider, not from assay-based typing. Paper-wide results and their limitations: The amount of clinical and demographic metadata varied by source and participant and was provided uncurated.

The CDR3 goes from the cysteine to the phenylalanine over 18 residues. Only the CDR3 part of the read is kept: 54 bases, read in frame from the first base. Trimming at the junction amounts to 1 base on V and 1 base on J, and the germline ends lie 17 bases apart. From the germline V gene, CDR1 is SGHRS and CDR2 is YFSETQ. The immunoSEQ Assay, a bias-controlled multiplex PCR, was used to amplify TCRbeta CDR3 regions from genomic DNA. In the paper's pipeline: The number of nucleated cells in each sample was estimated by amplification of reference gene primers within the assay. To quantify the absolute abundance of each unique TCRbeta CDR3 rearrangement, sequence reads were collapsed and filtered. Productive Simpson clonality was computed per sample as the square root of Simpson's diversity index over productive rearrangements. The table comes from immuneACCESS by way of TCRdb, which keeps in-frame sequences with V and J called. Part of the clones is missing from these tables; in studies checked, under half for an unresolved V gene and the rest for unknown reasons. V and J calls and clone size come straight from that table; D and trimming were deduced from the DNA. The sample records a few hundred thousand clones, about 85% of which are singletons. The top ten clonotypes cover 2.9% of the sample.

Samples from volunteer blood donors who had recovered from COVID-19 were contributed by a second Seattle source. The collaborating institutions used their own protocols to collect whole blood in K2EDTA tubes. Collaborator samples were shipped for TCRbeta analysis as frozen whole blood, isolated PBMCs, or DNA extracted from either sample type. The sequence links TRBV5-1 to TRBJ2-2, with TRBD1 tentatively as D gene (5 bases match). Sequencing input: peripheral blood. The receptor was isolated from a man between 45 and 60 years old who had recovered from COVID-19. The CDR3 has the sequence CASSLRFQGNMNTGELFF. Read as DNA, the sequence is TGCGCCAGCAGCTTGCGATTTCAGGGAAATATGAACACCGGGGAGCTGTTTTTT.